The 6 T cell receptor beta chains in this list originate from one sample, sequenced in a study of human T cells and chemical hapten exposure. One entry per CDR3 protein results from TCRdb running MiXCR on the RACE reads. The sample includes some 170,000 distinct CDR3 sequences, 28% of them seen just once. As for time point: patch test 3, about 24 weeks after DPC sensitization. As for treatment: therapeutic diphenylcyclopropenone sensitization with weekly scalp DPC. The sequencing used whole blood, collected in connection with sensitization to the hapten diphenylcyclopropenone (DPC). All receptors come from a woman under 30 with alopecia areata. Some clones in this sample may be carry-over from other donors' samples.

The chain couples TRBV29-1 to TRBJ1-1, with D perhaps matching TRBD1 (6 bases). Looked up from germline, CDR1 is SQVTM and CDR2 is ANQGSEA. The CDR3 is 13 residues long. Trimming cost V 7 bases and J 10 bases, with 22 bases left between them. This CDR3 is CSAPERGAGGAFF. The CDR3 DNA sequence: TGCAGCGCCCCAGAACGGGGGGCGGGAGGAGCTTTCTTT.

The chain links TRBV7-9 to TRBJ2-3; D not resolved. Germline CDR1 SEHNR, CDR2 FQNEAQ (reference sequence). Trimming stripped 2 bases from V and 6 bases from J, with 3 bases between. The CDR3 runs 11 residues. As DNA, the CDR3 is TGTGCCAGCAGCTTAATGGATACGCAGTATTTT. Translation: CASSLMDTQYF.

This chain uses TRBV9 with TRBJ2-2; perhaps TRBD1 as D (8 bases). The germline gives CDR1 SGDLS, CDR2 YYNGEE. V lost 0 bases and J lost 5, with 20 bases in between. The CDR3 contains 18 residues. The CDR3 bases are TGTGCCAGCAGCGTAGGCGGGGGCAGGGGGCCCAATACCGGGGAGCTGTTTTTT. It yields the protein CASSVGGGRGPNTGELFF.

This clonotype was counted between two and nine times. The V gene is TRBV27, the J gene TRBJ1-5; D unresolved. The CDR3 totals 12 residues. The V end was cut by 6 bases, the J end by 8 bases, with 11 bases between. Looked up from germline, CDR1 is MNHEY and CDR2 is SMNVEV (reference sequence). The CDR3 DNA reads TGTGCCAGCAGGACCGAAGGGAAGCCCCAGCATTTT. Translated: CASRTEGKPQHF.

CDR3 DNA: TGCAGTGCAACACCGGGACAGGGAAGGTCCTACGAGCAGTACTTC. Its protein product is CSATPGQGRSYEQYF. The V call is TRBV20-1, the J call TRBJ2-7; TRBD1 matches 9 bases. Germline-derived CDR1 and CDR2 are DFQATT and SNEGSKA (reference sequence). CDR3 length: 15 residues. With 6 bases clipped from V and 1 base from J, the junction kept 10 bases outside the gene matches.

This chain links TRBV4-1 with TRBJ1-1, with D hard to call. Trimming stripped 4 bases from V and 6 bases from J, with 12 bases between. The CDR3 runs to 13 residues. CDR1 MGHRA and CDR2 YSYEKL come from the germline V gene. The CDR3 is CASSPPWQAEAFF. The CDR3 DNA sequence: TGCGCCAGCAGCCCCCCCTGGCAAGCTGAAGCTTTCTTT.